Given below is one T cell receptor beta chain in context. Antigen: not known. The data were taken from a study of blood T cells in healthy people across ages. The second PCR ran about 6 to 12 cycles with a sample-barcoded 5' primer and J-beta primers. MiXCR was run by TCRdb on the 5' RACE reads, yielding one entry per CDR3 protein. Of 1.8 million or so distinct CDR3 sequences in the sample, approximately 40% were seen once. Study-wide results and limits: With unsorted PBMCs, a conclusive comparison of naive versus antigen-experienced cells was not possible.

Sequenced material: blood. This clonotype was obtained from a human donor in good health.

The CDR3, as DNA: TGTGCCAGCAGCTTTTTGACAGGGACTTTATACGAGCAGTACTTC. As protein: CASSFLTGTLYEQYF. V usage is TRBV7-9 and J usage is TRBJ2-5, with a weak D call TRBD1 (7 bases). With the DNA end fitting TRBJ2-7 better, the J assignment may be wrong. The germline gives CDR1 SEHNR, CDR2 FQNEAQ (reference sequence). This CDR3 comprises 15 residues.